Sequencing of this T cell receptor (beta chain) was carried out in a study of blood T cell repertoires in COVID-19. Study details: The samples span acute and convalescent COVID-19 from the United States, Italy and Spain. Sources were T cells, B-cell-depleted T cells, or PBMCs; the material itself was cDNA or gDNA.

Per the original methods: Reference gene primer amplification yielded estimated nucleated cell counts. Method: immunoSEQ multiplex PCR; TCRdb's copy keeps in-frame clones and lacks some. That table is the source of V, J and clone size, and D and trimming were worked out from the DNA. The sample has 170,000 or so clones, roughly 85% seen once; the top ten hold roughly 9.1%. The CDR3 consists of 14 residues. Germline CDR1 MNHNS, CDR2 SASEGT. Deletions cut 6 bases from V and 5 bases from J, with 17 bases between. J is TRBJ2-7 and V is TRBV6-1, with D tentatively TRBD1 (6 bases). This TCR was sampled from a man aged 45-65 years with active or convalescent COVID-19. Sequenced sample: peripheral blood. CDR3 DNA sequence: TGTGCCAGCAGCTTGCAGGGGCCCGGGGACGAGCAGTACTTC. Translated, it gives CASSLQGPGDEQYF.